These T cell receptor beta chains were read from a single sample in a study of T-cell reconstitution after alpha-beta-depleted transplantation in children. TCRdb passed the PCR reads through MiXCR, listing each CDR3 protein once. The profile covers some 400,000 distinct CDR3 sequences, with around 20% appearing a single time and around 4% taken by the ten largest. The material sequenced was PBMCs from the stem cell graft donor, taken from the stem cell graft. These receptors originate from a human donor who donated a stem cell graft to a child with acute myeloid leukemia. Each CDR3 is given with its conserved first and last residue. D genes are given only for firm matches. Size values are once, few and many counts, or a class for expanded clones, and some rows have none.

cdr3_aa: CASSLALGLASDEQFF; cdr3_nt: TGCGCCAGCAGCTTGGCCCTCGGGCTAGCTTCCGATGAGCAGTTCTTC; v_call: TRBV5-1; j_call: TRBJ2-1; clone_size: few; d_call: -
cdr3_aa: CASSYRGGEQFF; cdr3_nt: TGTGCCAGCAGCTACAGGGGGGGGGAGCAGTTCTTC; v_call: TRBV7-2; j_call: TRBJ2-1; clone_size: -; d_call: -
cdr3_aa: CASSQVWESSYEQYF; cdr3_nt: TGCGCCAGCAGCCAAGTGTGGGAGTCGTCCTACGAGCAGTACTTC; v_call: TRBV4-3; j_call: TRBJ2-7; clone_size: -; d_call: -
cdr3_aa: CSAPRGLEYEQYF; cdr3_nt: TGCAGTGCTCCACGGGGACTAGAATACGAGCAGTACTTC; v_call: TRBV20-1; j_call: TRBJ2-7; clone_size: few; d_call: TRBD2
cdr3_aa: CSAIRLAAYNEQFF; cdr3_nt: TGCAGTGCTATCCGACTAGCGGCATACAATGAGCAGTTCTTC; v_call: TRBV20-1; j_call: TRBJ2-1; clone_size: -; d_call: TRBD2
cdr3_aa: CASSLGKGGTGNEKLFF; cdr3_nt: TGTGCCAGCAGTTTAGGGAAAGGTGGGACAGGGAATGAAAAACTGTTTTTT; v_call: TRBV12-3/TRBV12-4; j_call: TRBJ1-4; clone_size: many; d_call: TRBD1
cdr3_aa: CASSSQRDYSYNEQFF; cdr3_nt: TGTGCCAGCAGTTCCCAGCGGGACTACTCCTACAATGAGCAGTTCTTC; v_call: TRBV6-2/TRBV6-3; j_call: TRBJ2-1; clone_size: -; d_call: TRBD2
cdr3_aa: CASSLSGLSYEQYF; cdr3_nt: TGTGCCAGCAGTTTGTCTGGGTTATCCTACGAGCAGTACTTC; v_call: TRBV12-3/TRBV12-4; j_call: TRBJ2-7; clone_size: many; d_call: -
cdr3_aa: CSAHGTSGSYEQFF; cdr3_nt: TGCAGTGCTCACGGGACTAGCGGGAGTTATGAGCAGTTCTTC; v_call: TRBV20-1; j_call: TRBJ2-1; clone_size: many; d_call: TRBD2
cdr3_aa: CASSSQRHPSPLHF; cdr3_nt: TGTGCCAGCAGCTCTCAGCGCCACCCCTCACCCCTCCACTTT; v_call: TRBV6-1; j_call: TRBJ1-6; clone_size: few; d_call: -
cdr3_aa: CASSLEVGSYNEQFF; cdr3_nt: TGTGCCAGCAGTTTGGAGGTGGGGTCCTACAATGAGCAGTTCTTC; v_call: TRBV12-3/TRBV12-4; j_call: TRBJ2-1; clone_size: many; d_call: -
cdr3_aa: CASSSTSGSNNEQFF; cdr3_nt: TGTGCCAGCAGTTCGACTAGCGGGAGTAACAATGAGCAGTTCTTC; v_call: TRBV12-3/TRBV12-4; j_call: TRBJ2-1; clone_size: -; d_call: TRBD2
cdr3_aa: CSAQQNTGELFF; cdr3_nt: TGCAGTGCTCAACAGAACACCGGGGAGCTGTTTTTT; v_call: TRBV20-1; j_call: TRBJ2-2; clone_size: few; d_call: -
cdr3_aa: CSVEDLFSRQGFTDTQYF; cdr3_nt: TGCAGCGTTGAAGATCTTTTTTCCCGCCAGGGGTTCACAGATACGCAGTATTTT; v_call: TRBV29-1; j_call: TRBJ2-3; clone_size: -; d_call: -
cdr3_aa: CASSLASSVGQNNEQFF; cdr3_nt: TGTGCCAGCAGCTTAGCGTCGTCTGTGGGGCAGAACAATGAGCAGTTCTTC; v_call: TRBV11-1; j_call: TRBJ2-1; clone_size: -; d_call: -
cdr3_aa: CAISAAGGYTDTQYF; cdr3_nt: TGTGCCATCAGTGCAGCGGGAGGGTACACAGATACGCAGTATTTT; v_call: TRBV10-3; j_call: TRBJ2-3; clone_size: -; d_call: TRBD2
cdr3_aa: CASSSGGGPSSYEQYF; cdr3_nt: TGTGCCAGCAGCTCCGGTGGCGGCCCAAGCTCCTACGAGCAGTACTTC; v_call: TRBV13; j_call: TRBJ2-7; clone_size: few; d_call: -
cdr3_aa: CSAVLSGDSHEQYF; cdr3_nt: TGCAGTGCCGTCCTATCGGGAGACAGCCACGAGCAGTACTTC; v_call: TRBV20-1; j_call: TRBJ2-7; clone_size: few; d_call: -
cdr3_aa: CASSLQGWGTDTQYF; cdr3_nt: TGTGCCAGCAGTCTACAGGGCTGGGGCACAGATACGCAGTATTTT; v_call: TRBV6-5; j_call: TRBJ2-3; clone_size: -; d_call: -
cdr3_aa: CSATGGRETQYF; cdr3_nt: TGCAGTGCTACAGGGGGAAGAGAGACCCAGTACTTC; v_call: TRBV20-1; j_call: TRBJ2-5; clone_size: -; d_call: TRBD1
cdr3_aa: CASSYNSGQEHEQFF; cdr3_nt: TGTGCCAGCAGTTACAATTCTGGACAGGAGCATGAGCAGTTCTTC; v_call: TRBV6-5; j_call: TRBJ2-1; clone_size: many; d_call: TRBD1
cdr3_aa: CASSPQRDRAHQPQHF; cdr3_nt: TGTGCCAGCAGCCCCCAGCGAGACAGGGCTCATCAGCCCCAGCATTTT; v_call: TRBV7-9; j_call: TRBJ1-5; clone_size: -; d_call: TRBD1
cdr3_aa: CASSLEGQGDGYTF; cdr3_nt: TGTGCCAGCAGCCTGGAGGGACAGGGTGATGGCTACACCTTC; v_call: TRBV2; j_call: TRBJ1-2; clone_size: -; d_call: TRBD1
cdr3_aa: CSARQPRLAGTTDTQYF; cdr3_nt: TGCAGTGCTAGACAACCGAGACTAGCGGGGACCACAGATACGCAGTATTTT; v_call: TRBV20-1; j_call: TRBJ2-3; clone_size: once; d_call: TRBD2
cdr3_aa: CASSPRTGVGTEAFF; cdr3_nt: TGTGCCAGCAGCCCTCGGACAGGGGTTGGCACTGAAGCTTTCTTT; v_call: TRBV9; j_call: TRBJ1-1; clone_size: -; d_call: TRBD1
cdr3_aa: CATSRVRTDLQETQYF; cdr3_nt: TGTGCCACCAGCAGAGTCAGGACGGACCTCCAAGAGACCCAGTACTTC; v_call: TRBV15; j_call: TRBJ2-5; clone_size: -; d_call: -
cdr3_aa: CASSSGDYRAKGYEQYF; cdr3_nt: TGCGCCAGCAGCTCTGGCGATTACAGGGCGAAGGGCTACGAGCAGTACTTC; v_call: TRBV5-1; j_call: TRBJ2-7; clone_size: once; d_call: -
cdr3_aa: CASSILRDGNNEQFF; cdr3_nt: TGTGCCAGCTCAATCCTCCGGGACGGTAACAATGAGCAGTTCTTC; v_call: TRBV12-3/TRBV12-4; j_call: TRBJ2-1; clone_size: many; d_call: -
cdr3_aa: CSARGGGGYEQYF; cdr3_nt: TGCAGTGCTAGAGGGGGGGGCGGCTACGAGCAGTACTTC; v_call: TRBV20-1; j_call: TRBJ2-7; clone_size: many; d_call: -
cdr3_aa: CASRIQGAQGTQYF; cdr3_nt: TGTGCCAGCAGAATACAGGGGGCGCAGGGGACCCAGTACTTC; v_call: TRBV6-1; j_call: TRBJ2-5; clone_size: few; d_call: TRBD1
cdr3_aa: CSASREGRTQYF; cdr3_nt: TGCAGTGCTAGTCGGGAGGGTCGCACGCAGTATTTT; v_call: TRBV20-1; j_call: TRBJ2-3; clone_size: -; d_call: TRBD2
cdr3_aa: CASSFGLNPTYEQYF; cdr3_nt: TGTGCCAGCAGCTTCGGTCTAAACCCTACCTACGAGCAGTACTTC; v_call: TRBV7-8; j_call: TRBJ2-7; clone_size: -; d_call: -
cdr3_aa: CASSQLGLAGDHEQYF; cdr3_nt: TGTGCCAGCAGCCAACTAGGACTAGCGGGAGACCACGAGCAGTACTTC; v_call: TRBV4-2; j_call: TRBJ2-7; clone_size: many; d_call: TRBD2
cdr3_aa: CASSLMASGRVQETQYF; cdr3_nt: TGTGCCAGCAGCTTAATGGCTAGCGGGAGAGTCCAAGAGACCCAGTACTTC; v_call: TRBV7-6; j_call: TRBJ2-5; clone_size: few; d_call: TRBD2
cdr3_aa: CASSFGVSGANVLTF; cdr3_nt: TGTGCCAGCAGTTTTGGGGTTTCTGGGGCCAACGTCCTGACTTTC; v_call: TRBV12-3/TRBV12-4; j_call: TRBJ2-6; clone_size: few; d_call: -
cdr3_aa: CSASYGAGELFF; cdr3_nt: TGCAGTGCTAGCTACGGGGCCGGGGAGCTGTTTTTT; v_call: TRBV20-1; j_call: TRBJ2-2; clone_size: many; d_call: -
cdr3_aa: CTSRRLAGGSSSYNEQFF; cdr3_nt: TGTACCAGCAGACGACTAGCGGGAGGGTCTAGCTCCTACAATGAGCAGTTCTTC; v_call: TRBV12-3/TRBV12-4; j_call: TRBJ2-1; clone_size: -; d_call: TRBD2
cdr3_aa: CASSEFNRPGSQNLSYNEQFF; cdr3_nt: TGTGCCAGCAGTGAATTCAATCGGCCTGGTAGCCAAAACCTCTCCTACAATGAGCAGTTCTTC; v_call: TRBV25-1; j_call: TRBJ2-1; clone_size: few; d_call: -
cdr3_aa: CASSLARQGASQPQHF; cdr3_nt: TGTGCCAGCAGTTTAGCGCGACAGGGGGCGAGTCAGCCCCAGCATTTT; v_call: TRBV12-3/TRBV12-4; j_call: TRBJ1-5; clone_size: -; d_call: TRBD1
cdr3_aa: CASSPETGVNEQFF; cdr3_nt: TGTGCCAGCAGCCCCGAAACCGGGGTCAATGAGCAGTTCTTC; v_call: TRBV11-2; j_call: TRBJ2-1; clone_size: -; d_call: -
cdr3_aa: CSVESNIDTQYF; cdr3_nt: TGCAGCGTTGAATCGAACATAGATACGCAGTATTTT; v_call: TRBV29-1; j_call: TRBJ2-3; clone_size: many; d_call: -
cdr3_aa: CASSLDRVSYNEQFF; cdr3_nt: TGTGCCAGCAGCCTCGACAGGGTGTCCTACAATGAGCAGTTCTTC; v_call: TRBV28; j_call: TRBJ2-1; clone_size: few; d_call: TRBD1
cdr3_aa: CASGQGLDYNEQFF; cdr3_nt: TGTGCCAGCGGACAGGGACTCGACTACAATGAGCAGTTCTTC; v_call: TRBV12-3/TRBV12-4; j_call: TRBJ2-1; clone_size: few; d_call: TRBD1
cdr3_aa: CASSLTSLGRMNNEQFF; cdr3_nt: TGTGCCAGCAGCTTGACTAGCCTGGGGCGTATGAACAATGAGCAGTTCTTC; v_call: TRBV7-6; j_call: TRBJ2-1; clone_size: -; d_call: TRBD2
cdr3_aa: CASSSGGGHLSTDTQYF; cdr3_nt: TGCGCCAGCAGCTCGGGAGGGGGCCATCTTAGCACAGATACGCAGTATTTT; v_call: TRBV5-1; j_call: TRBJ2-3; clone_size: few; d_call: -
cdr3_aa: CASSSTYF; cdr3_nt: TGCGCCAGCAGCTCCACCTACTTC; v_call: TRBV5-1; j_call: TRBJ2-4; clone_size: few; d_call: -
cdr3_aa: CASSFSGAARTEAFF; cdr3_nt: TGTGCCAGCAGCTTCTCGGGGGCGGCTAGGACTGAAGCTTTCTTT; v_call: TRBV7-2; j_call: TRBJ1-1; clone_size: -; d_call: -
cdr3_aa: CASGNTGETQYF; cdr3_nt: TGTGCCAGCGGTAACACGGGAGAGACCCAGTACTTC; v_call: TRBV27; j_call: TRBJ2-5; clone_size: few; d_call: -
cdr3_aa: CAPRGREFTGANVLTF; cdr3_nt: TGTGCCCCCAGGGGGCGGGAGTTTACTGGGGCCAACGTCCTGACTTTC; v_call: TRBV3-1; j_call: TRBJ2-6; clone_size: -; d_call: -
cdr3_aa: CASSPGAGGNTQYF; cdr3_nt: TGTGCCAGCAGTCCCGGGGCGGGAGGTAATACGCAGTATTTT; v_call: TRBV27; j_call: TRBJ2-3; clone_size: few; d_call: TRBD2
cdr3_aa: CASSTRGGAEQYF; cdr3_nt: TGTGCCAGCAGCACGAGGGGGGGCGCCGAGCAGTACTTC; v_call: TRBV5-4; j_call: TRBJ2-7; clone_size: -; d_call: -
cdr3_aa: CASSSGLAGVPEQFF; cdr3_nt: TGTGCCAGCAGTTCTGGACTAGCGGGAGTCCCGGAGCAGTTCTTC; v_call: TRBV28; j_call: TRBJ2-1; clone_size: few; d_call: TRBD2
cdr3_aa: CSAPPNEETQYF; cdr3_nt: TGCAGTGCTCCGCCGAACGAAGAGACCCAGTACTTC; v_call: TRBV20-1; j_call: TRBJ2-5; clone_size: many; d_call: -